This paragraph reports one T cell receptor (beta chain). Its antigen remains unknown. The CDR3 totals 14 residues. The V gene's germline CDR1 is SGHTA and CDR2 FQGTGA. V was clipped by 2 bases and J by 0 bases, with 8 bases between them. The source of the sample is a study of radiotherapy plus CTLA-4 blockade in lung cancer. Chemo-refractory metastatic non-small-cell lung cancer patients underwent focal radiation alongside CTLA-4 blockade with ipilimumab. Findings and limits, study-wide: Expansion of tumor-derived TCR clones was observed in blood after radiotherapy plus ipilimumab.

Assay: immunoSEQ multiplex PCR; the TCRdb copy retains only in-frame clones and omits some. Found here are 70,000 to 90,000 clones, approximately 84% of them singletons; the top ten hold 0.79%. J is TRBJ2-7 and V is TRBV7-3; the D is unclear. The TCR was taken from a human donor with non-small cell lung cancer who had stable disease on radiotherapy plus ipilimumab. Sequenced here: peripheral blood, sampled from a patient treated with radiotherapy plus ipilimumab. The CDR3 DNA reads TGTGCCAGCAGCTTATTTCCAGTCTCCTACGAGCAGTACTTC. Protein: CASSLFPVSYEQYF.